The clone carrying this TCR beta chain turned up a few times. Antigen: not known. The PCR used 60 Vbeta and 13 Jbeta primers. Sequenced by immunoSEQ multiplex PCR; TCRdb stores in-frame clones only, minus some. The table records about 80,000 clones, approximately 80% of them present only once. This record comes from a study of cytomegalovirus exposure and HLA in healthy donors. Findings of the study overall: According to a later analysis, donors in an Asian-associated ancestry cluster reportedly had fewer N-insertions than the roughly 630-donor mean. Rates of TCR association differed by HLA locus in a later analysis, with DRB1 highest and HLA-C lowest. Presence/absence analyses assumed roughly uniform sequencing depth across donors.

This receptor was obtained from a woman in her fifties or sixties in good health and CMV-seropositive. The sequenced material came from PBMCs.

CDR3 coding DNA: TGCGCCAGCAGCTTGGGCTCCAGTGGGAACACTGAAGCTTTCTTT. Protein sequence: CASSLGSSGNTEAFF. The chain employs TRBV5-1 and TRBJ1-1; D gene uncertain. The V end lost 0 bases, the J end lost 1 base, and 10 bases lay between the germline ends. Germline assignment: CDR1 SGHRS and CDR2 YFSETQ. This CDR3 has 15 residues.